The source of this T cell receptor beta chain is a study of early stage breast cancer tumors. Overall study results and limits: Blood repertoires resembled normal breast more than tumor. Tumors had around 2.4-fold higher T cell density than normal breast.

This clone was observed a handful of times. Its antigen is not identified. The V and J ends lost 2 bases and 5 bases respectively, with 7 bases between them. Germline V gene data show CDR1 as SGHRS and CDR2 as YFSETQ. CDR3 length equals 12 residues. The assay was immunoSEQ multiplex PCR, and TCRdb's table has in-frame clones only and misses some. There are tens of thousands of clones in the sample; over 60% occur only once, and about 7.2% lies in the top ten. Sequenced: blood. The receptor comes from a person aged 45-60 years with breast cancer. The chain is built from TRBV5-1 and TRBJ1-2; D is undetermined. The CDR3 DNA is TGCGCCAGCAGCTTTTCAGGATATGGCTACACCTTC. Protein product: CASSFSGYGYTF.